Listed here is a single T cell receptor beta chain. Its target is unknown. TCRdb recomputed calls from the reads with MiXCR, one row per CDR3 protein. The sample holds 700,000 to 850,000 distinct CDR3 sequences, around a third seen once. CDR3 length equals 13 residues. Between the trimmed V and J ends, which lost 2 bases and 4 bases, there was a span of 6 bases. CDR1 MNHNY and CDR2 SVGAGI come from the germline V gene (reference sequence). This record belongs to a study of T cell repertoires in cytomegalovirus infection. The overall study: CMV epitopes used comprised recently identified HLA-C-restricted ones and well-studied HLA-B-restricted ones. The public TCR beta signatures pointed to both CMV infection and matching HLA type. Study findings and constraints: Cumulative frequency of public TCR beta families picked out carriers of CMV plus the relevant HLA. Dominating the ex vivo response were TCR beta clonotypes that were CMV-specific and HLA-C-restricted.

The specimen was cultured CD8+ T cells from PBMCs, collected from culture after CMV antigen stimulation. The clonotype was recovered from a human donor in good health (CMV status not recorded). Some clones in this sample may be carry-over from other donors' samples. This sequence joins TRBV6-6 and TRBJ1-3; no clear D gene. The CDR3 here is CASSYPAGNTIYF. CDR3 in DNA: TGTGCCAGCAGTTACCCCGCCGGAAACACCATATATTTT.